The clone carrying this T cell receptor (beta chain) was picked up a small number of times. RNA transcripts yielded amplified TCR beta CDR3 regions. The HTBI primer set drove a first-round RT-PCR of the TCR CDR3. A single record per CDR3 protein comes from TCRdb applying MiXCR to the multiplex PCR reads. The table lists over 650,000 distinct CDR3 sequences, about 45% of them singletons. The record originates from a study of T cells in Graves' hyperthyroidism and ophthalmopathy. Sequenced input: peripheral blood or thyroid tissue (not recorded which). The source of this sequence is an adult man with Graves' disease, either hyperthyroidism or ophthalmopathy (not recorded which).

For the CDR3, the DNA is TGCAGTGCTAGAGATTGGAGCAGGGATGAAGCTTTCTTT. Residues: CSARDWSRDEAFF. V is TRBV20-1 and J is TRBJ1-1; TRBD1 might be the D (5 bases). This CDR3 spans 13 amino acids. Trimming took 0 bases from V and 7 from J, leaving 12 bases between them. Germline CDR1 reads DFQATT; CDR2 reads SNEGSKA (reference sequence).